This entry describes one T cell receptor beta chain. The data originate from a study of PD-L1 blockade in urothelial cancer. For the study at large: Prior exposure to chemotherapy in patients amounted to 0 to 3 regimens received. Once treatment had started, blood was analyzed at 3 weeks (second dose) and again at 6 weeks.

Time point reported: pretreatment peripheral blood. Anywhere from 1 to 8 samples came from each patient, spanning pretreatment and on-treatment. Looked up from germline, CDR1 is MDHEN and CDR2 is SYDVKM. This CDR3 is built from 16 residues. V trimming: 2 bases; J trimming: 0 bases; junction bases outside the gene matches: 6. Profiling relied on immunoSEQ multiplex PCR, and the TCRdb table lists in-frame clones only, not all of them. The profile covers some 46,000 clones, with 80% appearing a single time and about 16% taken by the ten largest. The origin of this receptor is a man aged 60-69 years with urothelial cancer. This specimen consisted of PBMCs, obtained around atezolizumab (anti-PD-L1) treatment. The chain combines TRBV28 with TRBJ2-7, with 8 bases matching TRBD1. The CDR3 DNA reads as TGTGCCAGCAGTTTAGCGACAGGGGACATCTCCTACGAGCAGTACTTC. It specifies CASSLATGDISYEQYF.